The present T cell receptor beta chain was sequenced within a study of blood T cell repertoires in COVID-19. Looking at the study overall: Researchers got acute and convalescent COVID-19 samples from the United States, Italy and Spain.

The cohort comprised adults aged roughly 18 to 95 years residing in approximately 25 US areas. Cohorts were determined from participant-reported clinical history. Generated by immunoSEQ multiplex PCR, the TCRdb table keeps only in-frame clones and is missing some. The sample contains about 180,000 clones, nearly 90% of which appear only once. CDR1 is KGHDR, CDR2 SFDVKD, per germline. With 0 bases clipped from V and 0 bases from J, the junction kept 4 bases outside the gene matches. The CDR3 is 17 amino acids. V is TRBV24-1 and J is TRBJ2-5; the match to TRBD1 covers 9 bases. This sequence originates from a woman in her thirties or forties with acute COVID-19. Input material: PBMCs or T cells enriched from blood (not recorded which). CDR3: CATSDLTGGPDQETQYF. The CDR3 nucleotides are TGTGCCACCAGTGATTTGACAGGGGGCCCGGACCAAGAGACCCAGTACTTC.